This T cell receptor (beta chain) was sequenced in a study of long-term antiretroviral therapy in people with HIV. At the survey level, the v3.0 immunoSEQ assay was run. Some clones are missing from TCRdb's copy, which holds only in-frame ones; the method was immunoSEQ multiplex PCR. The table shows 25,000 to 35,000 clones, with 70% to 90% occurring only once. Concerning this clone itself: What it binds is not known.

There was at least one pre-ART PBMC sample for each donor, plus at least two post-ART PBMC samples. General study results and limits: Post-ART, diversity grew, though it stayed under transplant donor control levels. Regardless of time point, clones expanded before ART dominated the repertoire.

The sequencing used unsorted PBMCs, collected 0.8 years before starting antiretroviral therapy. This receptor was obtained from a man younger than 35 with HIV.

CDR3 bases: TGTGCCAGCATAGGGGACAGGGTGTCCACTGAAGCTTTCTTT. Its translation: CASIGDRVSTEAFF. The chain combines TRBV2 with TRBJ1-1, with TRBD1 matching over 9 bases. This CDR3 is built from 14 residues. Germline CDR1 SNHLY, CDR2 FYNNEI. The junction had 7 bases not matched to a gene; V was cut back by 7 bases and J by 4 bases.